A single sample gave rise to the 17 T cell receptor beta chains below, sequenced in a study of T cells in Graves' hyperthyroidism and ophthalmopathy. The source material, RNA transcripts, was used to amplify TCR beta CDR3 regions. HTBI primers were used for first-round RT-PCR of the TCR CDR3. From the multiplex PCR reads, TCRdb called clonotypes with MiXCR, one entry per CDR3 protein. The sample holds 500,000 to 750,000 distinct CDR3 sequences, approximately 14% seen once. What was sequenced was blood. The source is a woman between 18 and 29 years old with Graves' ophthalmopathy.

This clonotype was counted many times. CDR3 sequence (DNA): TGTGCCAGCACACTCGACAGGTCACACTATGGCTACACCTTC. It specifies CASTLDRSHYGYTF. The chain uses TRBV2 and TRBJ1-2; perhaps TRBD1 as D (6 bases). The V gene's germline CDR1 is SNHLY and CDR2 FYNNEI. The CDR3 loop spans 14 amino acids. With 7 bases removed from V and 3 bases from J, the gap between germline ends came to 15 bases.

This clonotype was picked up many times. The J gene is TRBJ2-7, the V gene TRBV2; 8 bases are shared with TRBD1. The V gene's germline CDR1 is SNHLY and CDR2 FYNNEI. V dropped 6 bases and J dropped 0; count of bases not matched to a gene: 1. The CDR3 is 13 residues long. CDR3 amino acids: CASRDRASYEQYF. The CDR3 nucleotides read TGTGCCAGCAGGGACAGGGCCTCCTACGAGCAGTACTTC.

This clonotype came up once. With a much larger clone just one base away, this may be a read error. The CDR3 loop reads CAISEPGRGKEKLFF. The DNA of the CDR3 is TGTGCCATCAGTGAGCCGGGCAGGGGGAAGGAAAAACTGTTTTTT. The V call is TRBV10-3, the J call TRBJ1-4; 7 bases line up with TRBD1. The CDR3 contains 15 residues. J lost 8 bases, V lost 2 bases, and 8 bases had no gene match. CDR1 and CDR2 (germline): ENHRY, SYGVKD.

This clonotype was found a few times. The CDR3 loop reads CASSGLAGGGVSYEQYF. For the CDR3, the DNA is TGTGCCAGTAGTGGACTAGCGGGAGGAGGGGTTTCCTACGAGCAGTACTTC. J is TRBJ2-7 and V is TRBV19, with TRBD2 identical over 14 bases. CDR3 length: 17 amino acids. Germline-derived CDR1 and CDR2 are LNHDA and SQIVND (reference sequence). V dropped 5 bases and J dropped 1; count of bases not matched to a gene: 7.

This clonotype was seen more than once but under ten times. CDR3 in amino acids: CASSQAGGWGNIQYF. The DNA for the CDR3 is TGTGCCAGCAGCCAAGCCGGGGGATGGGGAAACATTCAGTACTTC. This rearrangement joins TRBV3-1 to TRBJ2-4, with D possibly being TRBD2 (6 bases). The CDR3 length is 15 residues. V was trimmed by 1 base and J by 6 bases, leaving 13 bases between them. Looked up from germline, CDR1 is LGHDT and CDR2 is YNNKEL (reference sequence).

This clonotype was counted many times. The genes are TRBV20-1 and TRBJ2-7, with D perhaps matching TRBD2 (6 bases). V gave up 6 bases and J gave up 2 bases, with 20 bases separating them. This CDR3 is 15 amino acids long. Germline V gene lookup returns CDR1 DFQATT and CDR2 SNEGSKA (reference sequence). As DNA, the CDR3 is TGCAGTGCCAGACCCGCATCGGGAGCTACCTACGAGCAGTACTTC. This sequence encodes CSARPASGATYEQYF.

There are many counts of this clonotype. J is TRBJ1-2 and V is TRBV20-1; D is undetermined. V dropped 5 bases and J dropped 8 bases, with 15 bases sitting between them. The CDR3 totals 12 residues. CDR1 DFQATT and CDR2 SNEGSKA come from the germline V gene (reference sequence). This chain's CDR3 is CSAAHGTHGYTF. For the CDR3, the DNA is TGCAGTGCTGCACACGGAACGCACGGCTACACCTTC.

This clonotype was detected ten times or more. The chain combines TRBV6-1 with TRBJ2-7; 12 bases match TRBD1. The germline V gene encodes CDR1 MNHNS and CDR2 SASEGT. The trim removed 8 bases at V and 4 bases at J, leaving 12 bases unmatched. The CDR3 sequence is 16 residues long. CDR3 DNA sequence: TGTGCCAGCGCTCCCCTAGGGACAGGGGGCGCTTACGAGCAGTACTTC. Residues: CASAPLGTGGAYEQYF.

This clonotype was detected many times. The V and J genes are TRBV27 and TRBJ1-5, with 9 positions matching TRBD1. There are 16 residues in the CDR3. Germline V gene lookup returns CDR1 MNHEY and CDR2 SMNVEV (reference sequence). V was pared by 3 bases and J by 3 bases, with 6 bases of the junction left unmatched. CDR3 in amino acids: CASSFLRQGVNQPQHF. In DNA form, the CDR3 reads TGTGCCAGCAGTTTCCTTCGACAGGGGGTCAATCAGCCCCAGCATTTT.

This clonotype was picked up many times. The rearrangement joins TRBV3-1 to TRBJ1-6; D gene ambiguous. This CDR3 has 15 amino acids. V was cut by 2 bases and J by 9 bases, with 14 bases left in between. CDR1 LGHDT and CDR2 YNNKEL come from the germline V gene (reference sequence). The CDR3 sequence: CASSQIRLGASPLHF. The CDR3 region has the DNA TGTGCCAGCAGCCAAATCCGACTCGGAGCTTCACCCCTCCACTTT. Drawing the rest from reference TRBV3-1 and TRBJ1-6, the complete variable domain is DTAVSQTPKYLVTQMGNDKSIKCEQNLGHDTMYWYKQDSKKFLKIMFSYNNKELIINETVPNRFSPKSPDKAHLNLHINSLELGDSAVYFCASSQIRLGASPLHFGNGTRLTVT.

This clonotype was seen just once. The final CDR3 position lacks the conserved phenylalanine or tryptophan, pointing to a likely read error. V usage is TRBV28 and J usage is TRBJ2-5; 7 nucleotides agree with TRBD2. In germline, CDR1 is MDHEN, CDR2 SYDVKM. The CDR3 is 14 residues long. V trimming: 6 bases; J trimming: 5 bases; junction bases outside the gene matches: 9. Here the CDR3 reads CASSPRELAETQYL. CDR3 nucleotides: TGTGCCAGCAGCCCGCGGGAGTTGGCGGAGACCCAGTACCTC.

The table lists this clonotype with many counts. V usage is TRBV5-1 and J usage is TRBJ2-2; TRBD1 is a possible D gene (6 bases). Trimming shortened V by 0 bases and J by 2 bases, and 14 bases separated the two germline ends. Germline-derived CDR1 and CDR2 are SGHRS and YFSETQ. The CDR3 sequence is 17 residues long. Here the CDR3 reads CASSLEWGRSNTGELFF. Written as DNA, the CDR3 is TGCGCCAGCAGCTTGGAGTGGGGGCGGAGTAACACCGGGGAGCTGTTTTTT.

This clonotype occurred a few times. This chain joins TRBV13 and TRBJ2-2; possible D gene TRBD2, 6 bases. The CDR3 is 14 amino acids. CDR1 and CDR2 (germline): PRHDT, FYEKMQ (reference sequence). Trimming pared 11 bases from V and 2 bases from J, leaving 15 bases between. The chain's CDR3 is CACRGSPNTGELFF. The CDR3, as DNA: TGTGCCTGCCGGGGGAGCCCTAACACCGGGGAGCTGTTTTTT.

This clonotype was recorded at least ten times. Written as DNA, the CDR3 is TGTGCCAGCAGTGAAGGACAGACAGATACGCAGTATTTT. It is translated as CASSEGQTDTQYF. The rearrangement joins TRBV2 to TRBJ2-3; D perhaps matches TRBD1 (5 bases). Germline V gene sequence: CDR1 SNHLY, CDR2 FYNNEI. The CDR3 spans 13 residues. The V end was cut by 1 base, the J end by 3 bases, with 5 bases between.

V gene TRBV12-3 or TRBV12-4 combines with J gene TRBJ2-2; unclear D gene. This CDR3 has 14 amino acids. V was clipped by 2 bases and J by 4 bases, with 8 bases between them. The CDR3 DNA follows: TGTGCCAGCAGTTTAATTATTCGCACCGGGGAGCTGTTTTTT. Encoded protein: CASSLIIRTGELFF.

This clonotype was recorded a few times. This sequence joins TRBV6-1 and TRBJ2-1; 7 nucleotides match TRBD1. J gave up 0 bases and V 8 bases, and 7 bases lay outside the gene matches. The CDR3 loop spans 15 amino acids. Germline values: CDR1 MNHNS, CDR2 SASEGT. The CDR3 coding sequence is TGTGCCAGCCAGGACAGGCTAAGCTCCTACAATGAGCAGTTCTTC. This gives the protein CASQDRLSSYNEQFF.

This clonotype appeared a few times. V is TRBV28 and J is TRBJ1-5; 9 bases fit TRBD1. The CDR3 length is 14 residues. V lost 8 bases, J lost 4 bases, and 6 bases stayed unmatched. Germline V gives CDR1 MDHEN, CDR2 SYDVKM. CDR3 coding DNA: TGTGCCAGCGTTCCCGGGACAGGGAATCAGCCCCAGCATTTT. It codes for CASVPGTGNQPQHF. Complete variable domain (other parts from reference TRBV28 and TRBJ1-5): DVKVTQSSRYLVKRTGEKVFLECVQDMDHENMFWYRQDPGLGLRLIYFSYDVKMKEKGDIPEGYSVSREKKERFSLILESASTNQTSMYLCASVPGTGNQPQHFGDGTRLSIL.